These T cell receptor beta chains were read from a single sample in a study of shared clonotypes between healthy human individuals. Data came from immunoSEQ multiplex PCR; TCRdb stores just in-frame clones and leaves some out. The sample yields 2 million to 2.5 million clones, roughly 93% seen once. The sample consisted of naive CD4+ T cells from PBMCs. The receptor source for this set is a man younger than 30 in good health. Some clones in this sample may be carry-over from other donors' samples. Each CDR3 is given with its conserved first and last residue. A D gene is named only where the DNA matches it firmly. Rows may omit the clone size; those that give it use once, few, many or a size class.

CDR3 DNA: TGTGCCAGCAGCTTAACAGGGGGGACAAAAAAACTGTTTTTT; CDR3 protein: CASSLTGGTKKLFF; V gene: TRBV11-2; clone size: .; D gene: TRBD1; J gene: TRBJ1-4
CDR3 DNA: TGCGCCAGCAGCGGGGGTGGAGGAGGCGAATCCTACGAGCAGTACTTC; CDR3 protein: CASSGGGGGESYEQYF; V gene: TRBV5-1; clone size: .; D gene: .; J gene: TRBJ2-7
CDR3 DNA: TGTGCCAGTACTATGGTGAGCACAGATACGCAGTATTTT; CDR3 protein: CASTMVSTDTQYF; V gene: TRBV28; clone size: .; D gene: .; J gene: TRBJ2-3
CDR3 DNA: TGTGCCAGCAGTGCTACAGGGGATACTGAAGCTTTCTTT; CDR3 protein: CASSATGDTEAFF; V gene: TRBV2; clone size: .; D gene: TRBD1; J gene: TRBJ1-1
CDR3 DNA: TGTGCCAGCAGCTTAGCGTTGGGGAGCAATCAGCCCCAGCATTTT; CDR3 protein: CASSLALGSNQPQHF; V gene: TRBV7-2; clone size: .; D gene: .; J gene: TRBJ1-5
CDR3 DNA: TGCGCCAGCAGCTCAGGACTAGTTACGGACGAGCAGTACTTC; CDR3 protein: CASSSGLVTDEQYF; V gene: TRBV5-1; clone size: .; D gene: TRBD2; J gene: TRBJ2-7
CDR3 DNA: TGTGCCAGCAGCCCAACAGGGTGGAGCGGGAACAATGAGCAGTTCTTC; CDR3 protein: CASSPTGWSGNNEQFF; V gene: TRBV11-3; clone size: .; D gene: .; J gene: TRBJ2-1
CDR3 DNA: TGTGCCAGCAGCTTCTCCGCTAGCGGGAGAGATCTAATTAGGGAGACCCAGTACTTC; CDR3 protein: CASSFSASGRDLIRETQYF; V gene: TRBV7-3; clone size: .; D gene: TRBD2; J gene: TRBJ2-5
CDR3 DNA: TGCGCCAGCAGCTCGGACACCCCCGGGGCCTGGAACACTGAAGCTTTCTTT; CDR3 protein: CASSSDTPGAWNTEAFF; V gene: TRBV5-1; clone size: .; D gene: .; J gene: TRBJ1-1
CDR3 DNA: TGTGCCACCAGCAGAGATTCGCAGGGGAAGGATGGCTACACCTTC; CDR3 protein: CATSRDSQGKDGYTF; V gene: TRBV15; clone size: .; D gene: .; J gene: TRBJ1-2
CDR3 DNA: TGTGCCAGCAGCCACCTAGCGGGAGGGCCACGGGATACGCAGTATTTT; CDR3 protein: CASSHLAGGPRDTQYF; V gene: TRBV5-8; clone size: .; D gene: TRBD2; J gene: TRBJ2-3
CDR3 DNA: TGTGCCAGCAGCACCCGGGACAGGGACGTTGCCAGAGATACGCAGTATTTT; CDR3 protein: CASSTRDRDVARDTQYF; V gene: TRBV7-9; clone size: .; D gene: TRBD1; J gene: TRBJ2-3
CDR3 DNA: TGTGCCAGCAAAGCGTACAGGGGCTTTAACTATGGCTACACCTTC; CDR3 protein: CASKAYRGFNYGYTF; V gene: TRBV27; clone size: .; D gene: TRBD1; J gene: TRBJ1-2
CDR3 DNA: TGCGCCAGCAGCTTGGGGCAAATCACTGAAGCTTTCTTT; CDR3 protein: CASSLGQITEAFF; V gene: TRBV5-1; clone size: once; D gene: .; J gene: TRBJ1-1
CDR3 DNA: TGTGCCACCAGCAGAGGGCCAGCGGGAGTAATAGAGACCCAGTACTTC; CDR3 protein: CATSRGPAGVIETQYF; V gene: TRBV15; clone size: .; D gene: TRBD2; J gene: TRBJ2-5
CDR3 DNA: TGTGCCAGCAGCGGCCGGGACAGGGGCGATGAGCAGTTCTTC; CDR3 protein: CASSGRDRGDEQFF; V gene: TRBV5-4; clone size: .; D gene: TRBD1; J gene: TRBJ2-1
CDR3 DNA: TGTGCCTGGAGCCCTGGGGGGGCCGGTGGTGAAAAACTGTTTTTT; CDR3 protein: CAWSPGGAGGEKLFF; V gene: TRBV30; clone size: .; D gene: .; J gene: TRBJ1-4
CDR3 DNA: TGTGCCAGCAGTCTCCCGGGGGACGCCTCGTCCTACGAGCAGTACTTC; CDR3 protein: CASSLPGDASSYEQYF; V gene: TRBV7-6; clone size: .; D gene: .; J gene: TRBJ2-7
CDR3 DNA: TGTGCCAGCAGCCAAGTTGGCGACTTCACAGATACGCAGTATTTT; CDR3 protein: CASSQVGDFTDTQYF; V gene: TRBV4-2; clone size: .; D gene: .; J gene: TRBJ2-3
CDR3 DNA: TGTGCCAGTAGTATATTGCGACCGAACACTGAAGCTTTCTTT; CDR3 protein: CASSILRPNTEAFF; V gene: TRBV19; clone size: .; D gene: .; J gene: TRBJ1-1
CDR3 DNA: TGTGCCAGCAGCGTAGCAATATTCTCCTACGAGCAGTACTTC; CDR3 protein: CASSVAIFSYEQYF; V gene: TRBV9; clone size: .; D gene: .; J gene: TRBJ2-7
CDR3 DNA: TGTGCCAGCAGTTATGGAAGGGCCTACAATGAGCAGTTCTTC; CDR3 protein: CASSYGRAYNEQFF; V gene: TRBV6-5; clone size: .; D gene: .; J gene: TRBJ2-1
CDR3 DNA: TGTGCCAGCTCACCATCAGTCGATCAGCCCCAGCATTTT; CDR3 protein: CASSPSVDQPQHF; V gene: TRBV18; clone size: .; D gene: .; J gene: TRBJ1-5
CDR3 DNA: TGTGCCAGCAGTGTAAGGTATCTGGGGAACACTGAAGCTTTCTTT; CDR3 protein: CASSVRYLGNTEAFF; V gene: TRBV6-1; clone size: .; D gene: .; J gene: TRBJ1-1
CDR3 DNA: TGTGCCAGCAGCCAAGACCCTCAAGGCGGGAGTTACGAGCAGTACTTC; CDR3 protein: CASSQDPQGGSYEQYF; V gene: TRBV4-2; clone size: .; D gene: TRBD2; J gene: TRBJ2-7
CDR3 DNA: TGCAGCGTTGGGGAGGGGGATGGCTACACCTTC; CDR3 protein: CSVGEGDGYTF; V gene: TRBV29-1; clone size: .; D gene: .; J gene: TRBJ1-2
CDR3 DNA: TGTGCCAGCAGCCGAAGTAGCCCTCCTAATGAAAAACTGTTTTTT; CDR3 protein: CASSRSSPPNEKLFF; V gene: TRBV5-4; clone size: .; D gene: .; J gene: TRBJ1-4
CDR3 DNA: TGCGCCAGCAGCCAAGGGGGGACAGCGGCTATACTTGGCTACACCTTC; CDR3 protein: CASSQGGTAAILGYTF; V gene: TRBV4-3; clone size: .; D gene: TRBD1; J gene: TRBJ1-2
CDR3 DNA: TGTGCCAGCAGCTTGTACCCAGGGGGAAACACTGAAGCTTTCTTT; CDR3 protein: CASSLYPGGNTEAFF; V gene: TRBV5-6; clone size: .; D gene: TRBD1; J gene: TRBJ1-1
CDR3 DNA: TGCGCCAGCAGCCTTGGACAGCGCGCGGGTCCCCAGCATTTT; CDR3 protein: CASSLGQRAGPQHF; V gene: TRBV5-1; clone size: few; D gene: .; J gene: TRBJ1-5
CDR3 DNA: TGCGCCAGCAGCGCAAGCCGACAGAAGAGCCCCTACGAGCAGTACTTC; CDR3 protein: CASSASRQKSPYEQYF; V gene: TRBV5-1; clone size: .; D gene: .; J gene: TRBJ2-7
CDR3 DNA: TGTGCCAGCAGCTTTGGAGGGTTTGAGCAGTACTTC; CDR3 protein: CASSFGGFEQYF; V gene: TRBV7-9; clone size: few; D gene: .; J gene: TRBJ2-7
CDR3 DNA: TGTGCCAGCAGCTTTCGGGGACCAGATACGCAGTATTTT; CDR3 protein: CASSFRGPDTQYF; V gene: TRBV7-9; clone size: .; D gene: .; J gene: TRBJ2-3
CDR3 DNA: TGTGCCAGCCGATCCCGGACGAGCTCCTACGAGCAGTACTTC; CDR3 protein: CASRSRTSSYEQYF; V gene: TRBV18; clone size: .; D gene: .; J gene: TRBJ2-7
CDR3 DNA: TGCGCCAGCAGCTCCCGTGGTGAAGGCTCTAATGAAAAACTGTTTTTT; CDR3 protein: CASSSRGEGSNEKLFF; V gene: TRBV5-1; clone size: once; D gene: .; J gene: TRBJ1-4
CDR3 DNA: TGTGCCAGCAGCCCTAGCACGGGAAACACCATATATTTT; CDR3 protein: CASSPSTGNTIYF; V gene: TRBV11-2; clone size: .; D gene: .; J gene: TRBJ1-3
CDR3 DNA: TGTGCCAGCTCACCACCGGCGACTGGGGAGCTGTTTTTT; CDR3 protein: CASSPPATGELFF; V gene: TRBV18; clone size: .; D gene: .; J gene: TRBJ2-2
CDR3 DNA: TGTGCCAGCAGATACAGGGGGGACAACGAGCAGTACTTC; CDR3 protein: CASRYRGDNEQYF; V gene: TRBV6-5; clone size: .; D gene: TRBD1; J gene: TRBJ2-7
CDR3 DNA: TGTGCCAGCAGCGTGGAAGGACGGAACACTGAAGCTTTCTTT; CDR3 protein: CASSVEGRNTEAFF; V gene: TRBV9; clone size: .; D gene: .; J gene: TRBJ1-1
CDR3 DNA: TGTGCCAGTAGTCCGTGGAACTCCTACGAGCAGTACTTC; CDR3 protein: CASSPWNSYEQYF; V gene: TRBV19; clone size: once; D gene: .; J gene: TRBJ2-7
CDR3 DNA: TGTGCCAGTAGAGCGCCGAAGTTTTATGGCTACACCTTC; CDR3 protein: CASRAPKFYGYTF; V gene: TRBV19; clone size: .; D gene: .; J gene: TRBJ1-2
CDR3 DNA: TGCGCCAGCAGCCAAAGATTAGTAGATATTGAGTTGACGCAGTATTTT; CDR3 protein: CASSQRLVDIELTQYF; V gene: TRBV4-3; clone size: .; D gene: .; J gene: TRBJ2-3
CDR3 DNA: TGTGCCAGCAGTCTAGGGGGGGGCCGCACAGATACGCAGTATTTT; CDR3 protein: CASSLGGGRTDTQYF; V gene: TRBV27; clone size: .; D gene: .; J gene: TRBJ2-3
CDR3 DNA: TGTGCCAGCAGCTTGGCCACAGATACGCAGTATTTT; CDR3 protein: CASSLATDTQYF; V gene: TRBV5-8; clone size: .; D gene: .; J gene: TRBJ2-3
CDR3 DNA: TGTGCCAGCAGCTTAACGATTCGGCTAGCGGACACAGATACGCAGTATTTT; CDR3 protein: CASSLTIRLADTDTQYF; V gene: TRBV7-3; clone size: .; D gene: TRBD2; J gene: TRBJ2-3